Each of the 9 T cell receptor beta chains below was sequenced from the same sample in a study of cytomegalovirus exposure and HLA in healthy donors. Vbeta (60) and Jbeta (13) primers were used in the PCR. TCRdb keeps only in-frame clones here, not all; method: immunoSEQ multiplex PCR. The sample shows some 170,000 clones, about 80% of them seen only once. Input material: PBMCs. These receptor sequences come from a man aged 18 to 30 in good health and CMV-seropositive.

V and J are TRBV30 and TRBJ2-4, with 7 bases aligning to TRBD1. The CDR3 consists of 15 residues. Germline V CDR1 and CDR2: GTSNPN, SVGIG (reference sequence). Trimming removed 3 bases from V and 0 bases from J; junction bases left unmatched: 5. In DNA form, the CDR3 reads TGTGCCTGGAGCATGAGGGGGCCAGCCAAAAACATTCAGTACTTC. Translating gives CAWSMRGPAKNIQYF.

Only a few counts were recorded for this clone. The CDR3 here is CASRSGLAPSGEQFF. CDR3 coding DNA: TGTGCCAGCAGATCGGGACTAGCCCCGTCCGGGGAGCAGTTCTTC. The chain links TRBV6-5 to TRBJ2-1; 9 nucleotides agree with TRBD2. Germline CDR1 is MNHEY and CDR2 is SVGAGI. The CDR3 contains 15 residues. V lost 6 bases, J lost 10 bases, and 13 bases stayed unmatched.

This rearrangement joins TRBV19 to TRBJ1-2, with TRBD1 as a possible D gene (5 bases). Trimming stripped 1 base from V and 2 bases from J, with 11 bases between. The germline V gene encodes CDR1 LNHDA and CDR2 SQIVND (reference sequence). The CDR3 totals 15 residues. CDR3 DNA: TGTGCCAGTAGTATAGGGGGCCTTGGGAACTATGGCTACACCTTC. Amino acids: CASSIGGLGNYGYTF. The entire variable domain, with the rest obtained from reference TRBV19 and TRBJ1-2, is as follows: DGGITQSPKYLFRKEGQNVTLSCEQNLNHDAMYWYRQDPGQGLRLIYYSQIVNDFQKGDIAEGYSVSREKKESFPLTVTSAQKNPTAFYLCASSIGGLGNYGYTFGSGTRLTVV.

V and J are TRBV4-2 and TRBJ2-7; a possible D gene is TRBD2 (6 bases). The V gene lost 5 bases and the J gene lost 3 bases, with 14 bases spanning the gap. The V gene's germline CDR1 is LGHNA and CDR2 YNFKEQ. This CDR3 region has 14 residues. This CDR3 reads CASSNAGPIYEQYF. CDR3 DNA: TGTGCCAGCAGCAATGCGGGACCCATCTACGAGCAGTACTTC.

V usage is TRBV4-2 and J usage is TRBJ1-5; D is unclear. Trimming took off 0 bases at V and 6 bases at J, with 9 bases between the two ends. CDR1 is LGHNA and CDR2 is YNFKEQ in the germline V gene. There are 14 residues in the CDR3. The CDR3 sequence: CASSQDPEIQPQHF. The DNA of the CDR3 is TGTGCCAGCAGCCAAGATCCGGAGATTCAGCCCCAGCATTTT.

The rearrangement links TRBV5-1 to TRBJ1-5, with D unresolved. The CDR3 loop spans 15 amino acids. Per the germline V gene, CDR1 is SGHRS and CDR2 is YFSETQ. V lost 4 bases and J 0 bases, leaving 11 bases between the germline ends. The CDR3 region is CASSGGGVSNQPQHF. CDR3 bases: TGCGCCAGCAGCGGAGGCGGGGTTAGCAATCAGCCCCAGCATTTT.

Only one count was recorded for this clone. This chain uses TRBV11-3 with TRBJ2-3; 9 nucleotides align to TRBD2. V lost 1 base and J lost 3; bases outside the gene matches: 2. CDR1 is SGHNT, CDR2 YENEEA, per germline. The CDR3 spans 15 residues. The CDR3 loop reads CASSLGAGGTDTQYF. The CDR3 DNA follows: TGTGCCAGCAGCTTAGGTGCGGGGGGGACAGATACGCAGTATTTT.

In the case of this clone: A read error is likely, as this CDR3 ends without the conserved phenylalanine or tryptophan. The chain is built from TRBV27 and TRBJ1-6, with D maybe TRBD1 (5 bases). Germline V gives CDR1 MNHEY, CDR2 SMNVEV (reference sequence). Trimming stripped 3 bases from V and 6 bases from J, with 6 bases between. The CDR3 runs 13 residues. The CDR3 nucleotides are TGTGCCAGCAGTTTTCAGGGTAATTCACCCCTCCACCTT. This codes for CASSFQGNSPLHL.

The V call is TRBV15, the J call TRBJ1-2, with D perhaps TRBD1 (5 bases). There are 14 residues in the CDR3. V was clipped by 5 bases and J by 4 bases, with 14 bases between them. Germline V gene lookup returns CDR1 LNHNV and CDR2 YYDKDF (reference sequence). The CDR3: CATSRGRGLYGYTF. The CDR3 DNA reads TGTGCCACCAGCCGGGGTAGGGGACTCTATGGCTACACCTTC.